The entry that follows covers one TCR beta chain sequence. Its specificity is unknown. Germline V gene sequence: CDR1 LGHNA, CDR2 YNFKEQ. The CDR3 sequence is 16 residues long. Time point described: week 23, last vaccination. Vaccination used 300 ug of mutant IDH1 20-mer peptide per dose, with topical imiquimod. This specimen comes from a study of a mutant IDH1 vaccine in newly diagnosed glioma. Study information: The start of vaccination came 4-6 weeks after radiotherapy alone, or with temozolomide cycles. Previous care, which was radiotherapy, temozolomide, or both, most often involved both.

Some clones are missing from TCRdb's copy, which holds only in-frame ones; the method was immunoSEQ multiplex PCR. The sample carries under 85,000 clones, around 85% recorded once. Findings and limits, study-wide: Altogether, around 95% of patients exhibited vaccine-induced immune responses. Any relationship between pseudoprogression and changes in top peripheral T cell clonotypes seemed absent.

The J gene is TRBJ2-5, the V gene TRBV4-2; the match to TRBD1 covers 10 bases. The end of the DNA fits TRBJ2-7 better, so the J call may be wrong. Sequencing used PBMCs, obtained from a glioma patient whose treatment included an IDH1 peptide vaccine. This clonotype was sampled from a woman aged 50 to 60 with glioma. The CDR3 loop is CASSQVGTGEPYEQYF. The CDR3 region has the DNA TGTGCCAGCAGCCAAGTGGGGACAGGGGAGCCCTACGAGCAGTACTTC.